The TCR beta chain described here comes from a study of breast tumors, draining lymph nodes, adjacent tissues (dated by TCRdb to about 2016). Regarding the research as a whole: TCR beta repertoires were compared across tumor, adjacent nontumor tissue and axillary lymph nodes obtained from breast cancer patients. The study was designed to assess the relationships and possible T-cell exchange between tumor, surrounding tissue and draining lymph node repertoires in human breast cancer.

Study-wide conclusions, independent of this receptor: The similarity between tumor and nontumor tissue repertoires was significantly greater in luminal-like breast cancer than in basal-like breast cancer. A scenario in which most tumor T cells derive from the lymph node and then expand within tumor tissue was judged to be consistent with the data. Tumor T-cell repertoires showed less diversity than lymph node repertoires and more diversity than nontumor tissue repertoires, and tumor T-cell repertoires showed preferential V and J gene usage. Rather than being directly demonstrated, the conclusion that tumor T cells originate in lymph nodes was presented as consistent with a hypothesis.

The adjacent samples were made up of nontumor breast tissue that surrounded the tumor. Notes on this clonotype: This clone's antigen is unknown. Per-base qualities were not stored, and no clone one base away is much larger.

Sequencer: Illumina HiSeq 2000. TCR beta chain libraries were generated by multiplex PCR amplification. High-throughput sequencing was used to analyze the amplified TCR beta chain products. The public reads were run again by TCRdb, first through fastp at Q25 and then through MiXCR, and only productive beta chains were kept. Each entry merges the rows of one CDR3 protein and shows their most common DNA and genes. Recorded for this sample are several thousand distinct CDR3 sequences; about 42% of them occurred a single time. The ten largest clonotypes hold approximately 15% of the sample. CDR1 and CDR2 are drawn from the germline V gene (reference sequence): DFQATT, SNEGSKA. Inclusive of the bounding cysteine and phenylalanine, the CDR3 is 14 residues long. The retained sequence is limited to the CDR3, 42 bases, with the frame set at the first base. Trimming leaves V shorter by 6 bases and J shorter by 6 bases, with the junction holding 10 bases beyond the gene matches.

The clonotype was recovered from a female donor with breast cancer. Some clones in this sample may be carry-over from other donors' samples. The rearranged chain carries TRBV20-1 and TRBJ2-1, with 8 central nucleotides matching TRBD1. Sequenced: tumor-adjacent breast tissue. The CDR3 protein is CSAEDRGRANEQFF. The nucleotide sequence reads TGCAGTGCGGAAGACAGGGGCAGGGCCAATGAGCAGTTCTTC.